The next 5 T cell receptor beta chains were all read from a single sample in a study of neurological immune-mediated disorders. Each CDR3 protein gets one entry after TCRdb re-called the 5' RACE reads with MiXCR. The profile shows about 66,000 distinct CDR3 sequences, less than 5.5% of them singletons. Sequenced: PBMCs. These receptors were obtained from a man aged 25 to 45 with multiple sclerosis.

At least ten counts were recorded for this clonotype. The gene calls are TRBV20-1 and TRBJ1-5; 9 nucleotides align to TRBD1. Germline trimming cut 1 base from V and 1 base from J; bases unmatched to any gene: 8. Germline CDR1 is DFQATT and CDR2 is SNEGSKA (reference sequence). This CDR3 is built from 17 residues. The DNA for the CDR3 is TGCAGTGCTAGAGCTCGAGTACAGGGGGCGAGCAATCAGCCCCAGCATTTT. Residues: CSARARVQGASNQPQHF.

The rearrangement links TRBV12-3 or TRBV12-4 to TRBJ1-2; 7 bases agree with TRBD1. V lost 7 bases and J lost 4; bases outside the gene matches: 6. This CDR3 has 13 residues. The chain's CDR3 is CASKTGLGYGYTF. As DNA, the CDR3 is TGTGCCAGCAAGACAGGGTTGGGCTATGGCTACACCTTC.

The CDR3 is CASSSFTNEQFF. The CDR3 DNA sequence: TGTGCCAGCAGCTCCTTTACCAATGAGCAGTTCTTC. This chain links TRBV11-3 with TRBJ2-1; D ambiguous. Germline V gene lookup returns CDR1 SGHNT and CDR2 YENEEA. Trimming took off 4 bases at V and 6 bases at J, with 7 bases between the two ends. This CDR3 region has 12 residues.

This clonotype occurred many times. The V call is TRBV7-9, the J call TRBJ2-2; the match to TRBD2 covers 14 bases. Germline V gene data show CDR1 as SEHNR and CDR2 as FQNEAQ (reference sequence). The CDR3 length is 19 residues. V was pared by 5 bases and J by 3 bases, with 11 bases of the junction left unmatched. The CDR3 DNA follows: TGTGCCAGCAGCCCCCGGACTAGCGGGGGGCCGGCCTACACCGGGGAGCTGTTTTTT. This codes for CASSPRTSGGPAYTGELFF.

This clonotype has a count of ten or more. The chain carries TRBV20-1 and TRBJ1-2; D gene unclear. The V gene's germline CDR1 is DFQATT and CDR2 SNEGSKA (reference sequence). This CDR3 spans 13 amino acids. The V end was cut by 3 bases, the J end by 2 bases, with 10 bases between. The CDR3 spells CSARGSGNYGYTF. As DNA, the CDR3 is TGCAGTGCTAGGGGGAGCGGAAACTATGGCTACACCTTC.